The TCR beta chain under discussion was sequenced for a study of regulatory T cells in long-lasting Graves disease. With iRepertoire HTBI primers and Arm-PCR of CDR3 regions, TCR beta libraries were built. Using its own MiXCR run on the multiplex PCR reads, TCRdb lists one record per CDR3 protein. Here the sample spans roughly 380,000 distinct CDR3 sequences, around 17% being singletons. This clonotype was picked up many times. This CDR3 contains 14 residues. Trimming took 0 bases from V and 4 from J, leaving 10 bases between them. CDR1 MNHEY and CDR2 SMNVEV come from the germline V gene (reference sequence). Time point indicated: newly diagnosed GD, antithyroid drugs for less than 3 months. Isolated PBMC RNA provided the starting material for the TCR library. Another study also made use of these data, one on T cells in Graves' hyperthyroidism and ophthalmopathy. From that paper: Patients with uncontrolled infections, other autoimmune diseases, pregnancy or lactation were excluded. Clinical symptoms, serum thyroxine and TRAb, thyroid ultrasound and orbital computed tomography were used for the diagnoses. Stable hyperthyroidism and ophthalmopathy were separated using 13 V-J signatures.

This sequence originates from a man aged 35-49 years with Graves disease. The source material was peripheral blood mononuclear cells (PBMCs), sampled at new diagnosis, from a patient treated with antithyroid drugs. V usage is TRBV27 and J usage is TRBJ2-7; no clear D gene. This CDR3 reads CASSLSDTLYEQYF. In DNA, the CDR3 is TGTGCCAGCAGTTTATCCGACACACTTTACGAGCAGTACTTC.